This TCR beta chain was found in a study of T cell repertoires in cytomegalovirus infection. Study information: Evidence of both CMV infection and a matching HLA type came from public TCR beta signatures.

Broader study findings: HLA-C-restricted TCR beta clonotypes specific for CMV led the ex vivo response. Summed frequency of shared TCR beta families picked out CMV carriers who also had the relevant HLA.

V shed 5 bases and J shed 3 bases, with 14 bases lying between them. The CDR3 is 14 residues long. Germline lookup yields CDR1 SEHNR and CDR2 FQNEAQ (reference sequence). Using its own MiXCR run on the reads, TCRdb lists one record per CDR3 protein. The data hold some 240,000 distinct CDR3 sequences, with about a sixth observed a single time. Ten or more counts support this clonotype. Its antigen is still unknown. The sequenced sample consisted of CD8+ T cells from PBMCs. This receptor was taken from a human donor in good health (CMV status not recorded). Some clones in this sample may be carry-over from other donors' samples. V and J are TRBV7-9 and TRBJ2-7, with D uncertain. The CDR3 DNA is TGTGCCAGCAGCCGAACCGGAGCAGGCTACGAGCAGTACTTC. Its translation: CASSRTGAGYEQYF.